A single sample gave rise to the 4 T cell receptor beta chains below, sequenced in a study of blood T cell repertoires in COVID-19. Sequenced by immunoSEQ multiplex PCR; TCRdb stores in-frame clones only, minus some. The sample shows 50,000 to 75,000 clones, over 65% of them seen only once. Sequenced input: peripheral blood. The receptors shown here come from a man in his 60s with COVID-19, enrolled during active disease.

The chain uses TRBV10-1 and TRBJ1-6; D perhaps matches TRBD1 (6 bases). The length of the CDR3 is 13 residues. V was trimmed by 3 bases and J by 9 bases, leaving 9 bases between them. Germline V gene data show CDR1 as WNHNN and CDR2 as SYGVQD (reference sequence). The CDR3 protein is CASSEDRLSPLHF. Here the CDR3 DNA reads TGCGCCAGCAGTGAAGACAGGCTTTCACCCCTCCACTTT.

The V gene is TRBV27, the J gene TRBJ2-2, with D possibly being TRBD2 (5 bases). CDR1 and CDR2 (germline): MNHEY, SMNVEV (reference sequence). The CDR3 spans 13 residues. V lost 11 bases, J lost 7 bases, and 17 bases lay in between. CDR3 region: CARGRPPGGELFF. The CDR3 DNA sequence: TGTGCCCGGGGTAGGCCTCCGGGCGGGGAGCTGTTTTTT.

The DNA for the CDR3 is TGTGCCAGTACCCCAGCGGGTGAAAACATTCAGTACTTC. Protein sequence: CASTPAGENIQYF. The chain uses TRBV19 and TRBJ2-4, with TRBD2 as a possible D gene (6 bases). This CDR3 has 13 residues. The ends were cut back, 7 bases at V and 5 bases at J, with 12 bases in the middle. Germline V gene sequence: CDR1 LNHDA, CDR2 SQIVND (reference sequence).

This chain uses TRBV7-3 with TRBJ1-6; no definite D call. V lost 4 bases, J lost 9 bases, and 10 bases lay in between. This CDR3 has 13 residues. In germline, CDR1 is SGHTA, CDR2 FQGTGA. CDR3 loop: CASSSERGSPLHF. The CDR3, as DNA: TGTGCCAGCAGCTCTGAACGGGGTTCACCCCTCCACTTT.